What follows are 12 T cell receptor beta chains derived from one specimen sequenced in a study of blood T cells in healthy people across ages. It was with a sample-barcoded 5' primer and a J-beta primer mix that a second PCR of roughly 6 to 11 cycles was run. TCRdb redid the calling of the 5' RACE reads with MiXCR, one entry per CDR3 protein. The table has over a million distinct CDR3 sequences, 42% seen once. Sequenced sample: blood. These TCRs come from a young woman in good health.

The chain joins TRBV20-1 to TRBJ2-7; TRBD2 matches 8 bases. This CDR3 has 14 amino acids. V shed 6 bases, J shed 1 base, and the junction held 8 bases outside the gene matches. Germline V gene lookup returns CDR1 DFQATT and CDR2 SNEGSKA (reference sequence). The CDR3 loop is CSAKNSGNSYEQYF. CDR3 DNA sequence: TGCAGTGCCAAGAATAGCGGGAATTCCTACGAGCAGTACTTC.

The V gene is TRBV20-1, the J gene TRBJ2-5, with 7 nucleotides matching TRBD2. The germline gives CDR1 DFQATT, CDR2 SNEGSKA (reference sequence). V was pared by 5 bases and J by 1 base, with 4 bases of the junction left unmatched. This CDR3 is 13 amino acids long. The CDR3 reads CSALGGGQETQYF. The CDR3 bases are TGCAGTGCTCTCGGCGGGGGCCAAGAGACCCAGTACTTC.

This clonotype was picked up a small number of times. The J gene is TRBJ2-1, the V gene TRBV14; TRBD1 matches 9 bases. CDR1 and CDR2 from the germline V gene are SGHDN and FVKESK. J lost 2 bases, V lost 0 bases, and 8 bases had no gene match. The CDR3 is 18 amino acids. CDR3 bases: TGTGCCAGCAGCCAAGATTTGAAAGGGACAGGGACCTACAATGAGCAGTTCTTC. As protein: CASSQDLKGTGTYNEQFF.

CDR3 residues: CASTLFGTLGLVSSTDTQYF. In nucleotides, the CDR3 is TGCGCCAGCACCCTATTCGGTACTCTGGGACTAGTGTCCAGCACAGATACGCAGTATTTT. The rearrangement joins TRBV5-1 to TRBJ2-3; TRBD2 matches 8 bases. CDR1 is SGHRS, CDR2 YFSETQ, per germline. J was trimmed by 0 bases and V by 6 bases; bases with no gene match: 21. The CDR3 consists of 20 residues.

The CDR3 nucleotides read TGCGCCAGCAGTCCAATCGGGACTAGCGGTAACACCGGGGAGCTGTTTTTT. It specifies CASSPIGTSGNTGELFF. The chain couples TRBV10-1 to TRBJ2-2; 11 bases match TRBD2. Germline V gene data show CDR1 as WNHNN and CDR2 as SYGVQD (reference sequence). The CDR3 has 17 amino acids. Losses at the gene ends were 5 bases for V and 2 bases for J; bases not matched to a gene: 7.

The genes are TRBV4-1 and TRBJ2-7; D is perhaps TRBD2 (5 bases). The CDR3 is made up of 16 amino acids. The V end lost 8 bases, the J end lost 4 bases, and 24 bases lay between the germline ends. CDR1 and CDR2 from the germline V gene are MGHRA and YSYEKL. CDR3 amino acids: CASGLSEASNRYEQYF. The CDR3 nucleotides read TGCGCCAGCGGCCTTTCGGAGGCTTCTAACCGTTACGAGCAGTACTTC.

This clonotype has a single count. The chain uses TRBV6-5 and TRBJ1-2; D gene unclear. Between the trimmed V and J ends, which lost 4 bases and 6 bases, there was a span of 15 bases. This CDR3 spans 14 amino acids. Germline V lookup: CDR1 MNHEY, CDR2 SVGAGI. CDR3 loop: CASSSSLVGDGYTF. CDR3 in DNA: TGTGCCAGCAGTTCCAGTCTGGTTGGAGATGGCTACACCTTC.

The J gene is TRBJ2-3, the V gene TRBV25-1, with 8 nucleotides matching TRBD2. Losses at the gene ends were 1 base for V and 4 bases for J; bases not matched to a gene: 10. The CDR3 is 17 amino acids. Germline CDR1 and CDR2: MGHDK and SYGVNS. CDR3 residues: CASSELGLAGFADTQYF. In DNA form, the CDR3 reads TGTGCCAGCAGTGAATTGGGGCTAGCGGGTTTTGCAGATACGCAGTATTTT.

CDR3 coding DNA: TGTGCCAGCAGACGGACTAGCGGGGGGGGAGATACGCAGTATTTT. Translation: CASRRTSGGGDTQYF. The chain joins TRBV7-3 to TRBJ2-3; 15 bases match TRBD2. Unmatched junction bases numbered 3, after V lost 6 bases and J lost 5 bases. The CDR3 sequence is 15 residues long. CDR1 is SGHTA, CDR2 FQGTGA, per germline.

This clonotype has only a few counts. The chain has TRBV12-3 or TRBV12-4 and TRBJ1-5; D call uncertain. The CDR3 runs 13 residues. Trimming cost V 7 bases and J 4 bases, with 11 bases left between them. As DNA, the CDR3 is TGTGCCAGCACCCTCCAACGTAATCAGCCCCAGCATTTT. Translation: CASTLQRNQPQHF.

Notes on this clonotype: A read error is likely, as this CDR3 ends without the conserved phenylalanine or tryptophan. This rearrangement joins TRBV20-1 to TRBJ1-2, with D unresolved. Germline V CDR1 and CDR2: DFQATT, SNEGSKA (reference sequence). The CDR3 runs 13 residues. Trimming pared 6 bases from V and 4 bases from J, leaving 15 bases between. The DNA of the CDR3 is TGCAGTGCCGGAGGGAAAGGGCTCTATGGCTACACCCTC. This encodes CSAGGKGLYGYTL.

This clonotype has a handful of counts. The J gene is TRBJ2-1, the V gene TRBV6-1, with D possibly matching TRBD1 (6 bases). CDR1 is MNHNS and CDR2 is SASEGT in the germline V gene. V shed 6 bases and J shed 0 bases, with 21 bases lying between them. This CDR3 spans 18 amino acids. CDR3 residues: CASSDRFSDRRSYNEQFF. The CDR3 DNA reads TGTGCCAGCAGCGACCGTTTCTCCGACAGGCGCTCCTACAATGAGCAGTTCTTC.